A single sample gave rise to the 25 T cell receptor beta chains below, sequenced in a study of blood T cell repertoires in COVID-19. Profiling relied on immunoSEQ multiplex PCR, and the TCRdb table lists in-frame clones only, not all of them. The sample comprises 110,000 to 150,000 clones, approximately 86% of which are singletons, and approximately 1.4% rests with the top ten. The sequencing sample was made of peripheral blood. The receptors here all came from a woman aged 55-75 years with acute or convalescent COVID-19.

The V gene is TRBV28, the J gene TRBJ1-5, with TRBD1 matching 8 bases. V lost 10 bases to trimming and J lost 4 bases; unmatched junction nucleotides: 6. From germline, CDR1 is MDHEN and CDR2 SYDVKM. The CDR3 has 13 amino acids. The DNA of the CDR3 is TGTGCCATCCAGGGGGCGCGGAATCAGCCCCAGCATTTT. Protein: CAIQGARNQPQHF.

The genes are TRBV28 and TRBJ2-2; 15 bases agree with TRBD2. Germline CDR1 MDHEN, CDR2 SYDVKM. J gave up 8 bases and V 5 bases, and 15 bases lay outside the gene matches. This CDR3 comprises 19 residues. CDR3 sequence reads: CASSPPRTSGGAFMGELFF. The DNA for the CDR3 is TGTGCCAGCAGTCCTCCCCGGACTAGCGGGGGGGCCTTCATGGGGGAGCTGTTTTTT.

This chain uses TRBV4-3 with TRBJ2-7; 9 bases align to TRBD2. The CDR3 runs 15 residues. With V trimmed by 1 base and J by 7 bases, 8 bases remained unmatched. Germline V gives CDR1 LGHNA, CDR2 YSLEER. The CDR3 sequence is CASSQVLLAGGEQYF. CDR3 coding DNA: TGCGCCAGCAGCCAAGTTCTACTAGCGGGCGGAGAGCAGTACTTC.

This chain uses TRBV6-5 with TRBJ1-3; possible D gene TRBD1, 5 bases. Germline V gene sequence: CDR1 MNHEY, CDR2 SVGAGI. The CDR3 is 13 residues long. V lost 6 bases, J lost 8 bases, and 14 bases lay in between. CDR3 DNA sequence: TGTGCCAGCAGCCTGGGATTGACAGACACCATATATTTT. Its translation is CASSLGLTDTIYF.

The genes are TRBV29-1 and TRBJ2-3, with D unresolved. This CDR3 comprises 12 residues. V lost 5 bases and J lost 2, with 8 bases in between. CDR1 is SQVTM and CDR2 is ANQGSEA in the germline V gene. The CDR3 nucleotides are TGCAGCGTTCGTCTAAACACAGATACGCAGTATTTT. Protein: CSVRLNTDTQYF.

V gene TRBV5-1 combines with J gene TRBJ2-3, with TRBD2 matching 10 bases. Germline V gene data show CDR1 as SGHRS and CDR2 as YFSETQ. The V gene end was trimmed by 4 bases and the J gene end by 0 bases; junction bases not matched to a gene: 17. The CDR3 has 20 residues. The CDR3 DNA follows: TGCGCCAGCAGCCTCCCCGGGAATCCACTAGCGGGGATAAGCACAGATACGCAGTATTTT. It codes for CASSLPGNPLAGISTDTQYF. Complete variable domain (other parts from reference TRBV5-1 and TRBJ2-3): KAGVTQTPRYLIKTRGQQVTLSCSPISGHRSVSWYQQTPGQGLQFLFEYFSETQRNKGNFPGRFSGRQFSNSRSEMNVSTLELGDSALYLCASSLPGNPLAGISTDTQYFGPGTRLTVL.

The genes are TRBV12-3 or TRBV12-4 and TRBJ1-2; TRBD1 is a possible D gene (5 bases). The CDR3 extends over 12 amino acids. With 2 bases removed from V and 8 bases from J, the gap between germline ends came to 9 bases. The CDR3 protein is CASSLLGGGYTF. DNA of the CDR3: TGTGCCAGCAGTTTATTGGGGGGAGGCTACACCTTC.

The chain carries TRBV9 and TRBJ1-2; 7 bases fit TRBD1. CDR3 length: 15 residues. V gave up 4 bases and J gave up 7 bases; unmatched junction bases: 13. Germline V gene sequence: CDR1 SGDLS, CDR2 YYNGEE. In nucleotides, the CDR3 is TGTGCCAGCAGCCCCCTAGCAGGGGGTGACATTGGCTACACCTTC. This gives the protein CASSPLAGGDIGYTF.

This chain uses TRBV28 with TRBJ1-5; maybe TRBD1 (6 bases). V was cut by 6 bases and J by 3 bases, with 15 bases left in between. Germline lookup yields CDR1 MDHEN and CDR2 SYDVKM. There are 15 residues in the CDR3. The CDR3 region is CASSPYGQYNQPQHF. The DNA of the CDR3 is TGTGCCAGCAGCCCCTACGGACAGTACAATCAGCCCCAGCATTTT.

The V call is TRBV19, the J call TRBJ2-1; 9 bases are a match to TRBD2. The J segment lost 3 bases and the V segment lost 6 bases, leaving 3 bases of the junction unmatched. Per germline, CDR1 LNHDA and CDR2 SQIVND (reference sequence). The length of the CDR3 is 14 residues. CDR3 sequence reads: CASSSSGVYNEQFF. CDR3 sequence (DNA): TGTGCCAGTAGCTCTAGCGGGGTCTACAATGAGCAGTTCTTC.

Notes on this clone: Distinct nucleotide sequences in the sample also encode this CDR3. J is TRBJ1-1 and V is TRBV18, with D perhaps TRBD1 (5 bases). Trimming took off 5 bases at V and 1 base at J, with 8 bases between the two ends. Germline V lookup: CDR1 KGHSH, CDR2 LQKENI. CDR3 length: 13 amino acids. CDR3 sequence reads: CASSLGGNTEAFF. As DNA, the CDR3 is TGTGCCAGCTCATTGGGGGGGAACACTGAAGCTTTCTTT.

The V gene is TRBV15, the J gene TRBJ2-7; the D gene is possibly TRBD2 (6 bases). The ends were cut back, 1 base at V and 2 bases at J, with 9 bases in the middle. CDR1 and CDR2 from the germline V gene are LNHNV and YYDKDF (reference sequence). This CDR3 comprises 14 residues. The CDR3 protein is CATSRGGTAYEQYF. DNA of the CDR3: TGTGCCACCAGCAGAGGCGGGACCGCCTACGAGCAGTACTTC. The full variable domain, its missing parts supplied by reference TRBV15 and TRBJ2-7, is DAMVIQNPRYQVTQFGKPVTLSCSQTLNHNVMYWYQQKSSQAPKLLFHYYDKDFNNEADTPDNFQSRRPNTSFCFLDIRSPGLGDTAMYLCATSRGGTAYEQYFGPGTRLTVT.

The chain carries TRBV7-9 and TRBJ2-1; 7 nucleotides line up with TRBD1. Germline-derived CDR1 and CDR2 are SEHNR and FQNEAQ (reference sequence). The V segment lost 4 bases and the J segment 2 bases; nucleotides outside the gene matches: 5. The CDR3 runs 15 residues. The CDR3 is CASSSTGDPYNEQFF. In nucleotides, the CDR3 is TGTGCCAGCAGCTCCACAGGGGACCCCTACAATGAGCAGTTCTTC.

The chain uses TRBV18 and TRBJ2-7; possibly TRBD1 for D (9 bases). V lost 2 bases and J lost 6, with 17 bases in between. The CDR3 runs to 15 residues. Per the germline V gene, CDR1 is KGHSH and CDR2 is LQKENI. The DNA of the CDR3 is TGTGCCAGCTCACCATCGGGGGGGACAGGGACCGAGCAGTACTTC. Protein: CASSPSGGTGTEQYF.

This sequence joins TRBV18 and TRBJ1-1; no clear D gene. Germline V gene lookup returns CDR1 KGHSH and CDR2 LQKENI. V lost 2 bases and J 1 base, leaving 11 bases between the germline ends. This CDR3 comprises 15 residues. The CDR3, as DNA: TGTGCCAGCTCACCAGGGCGAAACGAGAACACTGAAGCTTTCTTT. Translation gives CASSPGRNENTEAFF. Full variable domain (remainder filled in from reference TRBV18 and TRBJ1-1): NAGVMQNPRHLVRRRGQEARLRCSPMKGHSHVYWYRQLPEEGLKFMVYLQKENIIDESGMPKERFSAEFPKEGPSILRIQQVVRGDSAAYFCASSPGRNENTEAFFGQGTRLTVV.

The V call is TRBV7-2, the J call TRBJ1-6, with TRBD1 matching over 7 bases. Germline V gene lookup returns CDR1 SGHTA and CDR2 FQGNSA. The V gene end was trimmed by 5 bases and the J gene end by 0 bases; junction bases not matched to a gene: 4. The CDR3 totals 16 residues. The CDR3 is CASSTRQGSYNSPLHF. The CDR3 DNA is TGTGCCAGCAGCACGCGACAGGGCTCCTATAATTCACCCCTCCACTTT.

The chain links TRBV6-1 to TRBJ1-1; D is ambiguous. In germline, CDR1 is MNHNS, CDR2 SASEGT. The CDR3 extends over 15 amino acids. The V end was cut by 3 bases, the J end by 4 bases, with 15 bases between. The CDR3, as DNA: TGTGCCAGCAGTGATCCCTCAATGGCGGCCACTGAAGCTTTCTTT. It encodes CASSDPSMAATEAFF.

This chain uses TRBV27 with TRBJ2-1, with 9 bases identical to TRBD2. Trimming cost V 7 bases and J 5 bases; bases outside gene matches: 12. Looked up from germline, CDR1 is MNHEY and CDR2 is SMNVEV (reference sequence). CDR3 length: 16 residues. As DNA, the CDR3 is TGTGCCAGCAATCGTGAGAGCGGGGGGTCCGACAATGAGCAGTTCTTC. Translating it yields CASNRESGGSDNEQFF.

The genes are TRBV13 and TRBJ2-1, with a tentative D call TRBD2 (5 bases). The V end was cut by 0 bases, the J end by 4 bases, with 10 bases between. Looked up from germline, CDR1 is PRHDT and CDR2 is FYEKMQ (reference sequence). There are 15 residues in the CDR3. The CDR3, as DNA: TGTGCCAGCAGCTTAGGCCCGGACTCTTACAATGAGCAGTTCTTC. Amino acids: CASSLGPDSYNEQFF.

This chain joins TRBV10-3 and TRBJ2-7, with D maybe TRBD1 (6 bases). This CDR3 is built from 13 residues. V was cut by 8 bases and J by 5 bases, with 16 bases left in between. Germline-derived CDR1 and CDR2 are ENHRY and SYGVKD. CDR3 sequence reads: CAISGRTENEQYF. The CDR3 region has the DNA TGTGCCATCTCGGGCCGGACAGAGAACGAGCAGTACTTC.

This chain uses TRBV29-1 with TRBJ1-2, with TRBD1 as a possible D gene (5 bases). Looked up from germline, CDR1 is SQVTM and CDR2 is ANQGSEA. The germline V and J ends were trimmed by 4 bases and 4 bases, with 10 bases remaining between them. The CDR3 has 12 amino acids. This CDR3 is CSVGAGLYGYTF. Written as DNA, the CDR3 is TGCAGCGTTGGGGCAGGGCTCTATGGCTACACCTTC.

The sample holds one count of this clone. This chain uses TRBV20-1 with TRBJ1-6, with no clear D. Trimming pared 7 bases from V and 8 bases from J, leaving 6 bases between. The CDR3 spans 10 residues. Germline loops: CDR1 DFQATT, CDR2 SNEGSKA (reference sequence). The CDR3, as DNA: TGCAGTGGAGGGTATTCACCCCTCCACTTT. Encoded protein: CSGGYSPLHF.

The CDR3 nucleotides are TGCAGCGCGACAGGGGCTCGCGAGCAGTACTTC. Protein: CSATGAREQYF. This chain links TRBV29-1 with TRBJ2-7, with 8 bases identical to TRBD1. Unmatched junction bases numbered 5, after V lost 7 bases and J lost 6 bases. The CDR3 sequence is 11 residues long. CDR1 and CDR2 from the germline V gene are SQVTM and ANQGSEA.

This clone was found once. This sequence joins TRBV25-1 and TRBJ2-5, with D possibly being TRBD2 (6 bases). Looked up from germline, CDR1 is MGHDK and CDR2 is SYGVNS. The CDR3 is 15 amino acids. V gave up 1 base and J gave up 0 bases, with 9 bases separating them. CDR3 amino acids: CASSEFWGDQETQYF. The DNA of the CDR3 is TGTGCCAGCAGTGAATTCTGGGGGGACCAAGAGACCCAGTACTTC.

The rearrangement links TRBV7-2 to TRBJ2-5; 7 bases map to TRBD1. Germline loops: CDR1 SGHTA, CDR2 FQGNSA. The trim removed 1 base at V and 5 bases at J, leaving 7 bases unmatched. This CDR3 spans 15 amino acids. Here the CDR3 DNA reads TGTGCCAGCAGCTTAGGAGGGGGCGTGGTGGAGACCCAGTACTTC. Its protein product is CASSLGGGVVETQYF. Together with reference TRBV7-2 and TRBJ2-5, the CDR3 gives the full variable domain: GAGVSQSPSNKVTEKGKDVELRCDPISGHTALYWYRQSLGQGLEFLIYFQGNSAPDKSGLPSDRFSAERTGGSVSTLTIQRTQQEDSAVYLCASSLGGGVVETQYFGPGTRLLVL.